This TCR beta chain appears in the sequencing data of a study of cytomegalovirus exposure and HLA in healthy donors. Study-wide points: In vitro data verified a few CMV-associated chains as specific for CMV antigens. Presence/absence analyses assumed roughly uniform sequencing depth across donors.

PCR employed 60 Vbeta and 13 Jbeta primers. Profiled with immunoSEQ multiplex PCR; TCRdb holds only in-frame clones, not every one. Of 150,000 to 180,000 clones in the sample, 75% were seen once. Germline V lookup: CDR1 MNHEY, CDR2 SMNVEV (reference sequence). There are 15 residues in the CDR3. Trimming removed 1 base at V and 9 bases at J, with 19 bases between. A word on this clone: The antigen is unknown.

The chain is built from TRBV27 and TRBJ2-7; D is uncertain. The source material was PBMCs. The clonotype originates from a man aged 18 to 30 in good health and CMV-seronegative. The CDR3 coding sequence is TGTGCCAGCAGTTTATTCGCGGTTGGTAAGAGCGTGCAGTACTTC. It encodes CASSLFAVGKSVQYF.